The 8 T cell receptor beta chains presented below share a single source sample, sequenced in a study of T cell responses to AZD1222 COVID-19 vaccine. TCRdb keeps only in-frame clones here, not all; method: immunoSEQ multiplex PCR. The data show more than 95,000 clones, about nine tenths seen once. The sequencing here drew on peripheral blood, taken 28 days after the second dose of the MenACWY control vaccine. The receptors derive from an adult who received the MenACWY meningococcal vaccine as a control.

The rearrangement joins TRBV7-6 to TRBJ1-5; D ambiguous. The V and J ends lost 0 bases and 1 base respectively, with 7 bases between them. CDR1 and CDR2 from the germline V gene are SGHVS and FNYEAQ. The CDR3 runs to 15 residues. The CDR3 sequence: CASSLAGRSNQPQHF. The DNA for the CDR3 is TGTGCCAGCAGCTTAGCAGGCAGGAGCAATCAGCCCCAGCATTTT.

In this sample, this clone turned up a few times. The V and J genes are TRBV5-1 and TRBJ1-2; 10 bases agree with TRBD1. This CDR3 comprises 14 residues. The V and J ends lost 4 bases and 6 bases, in that order; junction bases with no gene match: 6. The germline V gene has CDR1 SGHRS and CDR2 YFSETQ. The CDR3 protein is CASSLGTGVHGYTF. The CDR3 nucleotides read TGCGCCAGCAGCCTCGGGACAGGGGTTCATGGCTACACCTTC.

CDR3 coding DNA: TGTGCCAGCAGCCGAGGGGAGACCCAGTACTTC. It specifies CASSRGETQYF. V gene TRBV2 combines with J gene TRBJ2-5; weak D call: TRBD2 (5 bases). Per the germline V gene, CDR1 is SNHLY and CDR2 is FYNNEI. This CDR3 spans 11 amino acids. Trimming took off 6 bases at V and 5 bases at J, with 7 bases between the two ends.

A single count supports this clone. The rearrangement joins TRBV7-3 to TRBJ2-1; a weak D match, TRBD1 (5 bases). Germline CDR1 SGHTA, CDR2 FQGTGA. This CDR3 has 14 amino acids. The ends were cut back, 1 base at V and 7 bases at J, with 11 bases in the middle. The CDR3 protein is CASSLNSGRNEQFF. DNA for the CDR3: TGTGCCAGCAGCTTAAATTCAGGGCGGAATGAGCAGTTCTTC.

The genes are TRBV11-2 and TRBJ2-7; the match to TRBD1 covers 7 bases. This CDR3 is built from 13 residues. Losses at the gene ends were 5 bases for V and 4 bases for J; bases not matched to a gene: 5. CDR1 SGHAT and CDR2 FQNNGV come from the germline V gene. The CDR3 nucleotides read TGTGCCAGCAGCAGCGACAGGGTGTACGAGCAGTACTTC. It translates to CASSSDRVYEQYF.

The rearrangement uses TRBV5-6 and TRBJ1-6, with D perhaps TRBD1 (5 bases). Germline CDR1 and CDR2: SGHDT and YYEEEE. CDR3 length: 18 amino acids. The V end lost 1 base, the J end lost 10 bases, and 24 bases lay between the germline ends. CDR3 in amino acids: CASSLPPLSTAVGSPLHF. In DNA, the CDR3 is TGTGCCAGCAGCTTGCCACCCTTATCGACAGCGGTGGGATCACCCCTCCACTTT.

This CDR3 reads CSVGQDPNYGYTF. In DNA form, the CDR3 reads TGCAGCGTCGGACAGGACCCTAACTATGGCTACACCTTC. The rearrangement links TRBV29-1 to TRBJ1-2; TRBD1 agrees at 7 bases. CDR3 length equals 13 residues. Trimming at V came to 6 bases and at J to 0 bases, leaving 4 bases not matched to a gene. CDR1 is SQVTM and CDR2 is ANQGSEA in the germline V gene.

The chain carries TRBV10-1 and TRBJ2-7, with D perhaps TRBD2 (7 bases). V was pared by 8 bases and J by 0 bases, with 14 bases between. Germline lookup yields CDR1 WNHNN and CDR2 SYGVQD (reference sequence). This CDR3 is built from 14 residues. The CDR3 coding sequence is TGCGCCAGCCCAGGAGGGGGGGCCTCCTACGAGCAGTACTTC. This translates into CASPGGGASYEQYF.